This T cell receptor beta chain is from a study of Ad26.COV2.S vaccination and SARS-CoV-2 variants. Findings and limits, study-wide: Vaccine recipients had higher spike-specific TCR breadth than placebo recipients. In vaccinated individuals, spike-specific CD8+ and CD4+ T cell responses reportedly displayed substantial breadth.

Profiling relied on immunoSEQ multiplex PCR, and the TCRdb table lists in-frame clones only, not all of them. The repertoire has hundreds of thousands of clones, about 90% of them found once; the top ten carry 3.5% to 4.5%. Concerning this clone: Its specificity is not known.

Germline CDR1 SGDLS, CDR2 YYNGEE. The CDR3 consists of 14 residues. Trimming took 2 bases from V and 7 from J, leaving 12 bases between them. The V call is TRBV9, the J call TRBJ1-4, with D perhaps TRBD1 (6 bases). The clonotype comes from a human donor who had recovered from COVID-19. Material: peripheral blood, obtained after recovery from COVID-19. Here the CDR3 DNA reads TGTGCCAGCAGCGTGGCAGGGGCTGCTGAAAAACTGTTTTTT. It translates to CASSVAGAAEKLFF. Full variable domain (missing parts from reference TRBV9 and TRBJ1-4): DSGVTQTPKHLITATGQRVTLRCSPRSGDLSVYWYQQSLDQGLQFLIQYYNGEERAKGNILERFSAQQFPDLHSELNLSSLELGDSALYFCASSVAGAAEKLFFGSGTQLSVL.